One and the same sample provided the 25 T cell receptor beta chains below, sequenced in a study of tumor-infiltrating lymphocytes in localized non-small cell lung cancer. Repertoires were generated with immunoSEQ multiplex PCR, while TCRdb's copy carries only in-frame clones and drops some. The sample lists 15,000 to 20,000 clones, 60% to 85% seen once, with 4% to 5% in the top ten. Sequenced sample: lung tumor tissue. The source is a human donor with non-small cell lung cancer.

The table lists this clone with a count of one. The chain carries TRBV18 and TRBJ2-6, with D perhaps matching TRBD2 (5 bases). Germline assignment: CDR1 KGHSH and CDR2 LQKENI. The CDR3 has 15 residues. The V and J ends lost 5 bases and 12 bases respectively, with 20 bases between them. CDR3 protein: CASSSRTRSEGVLTF. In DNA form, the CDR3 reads TGTGCCAGCTCATCCCGGACCCGATCCGAGGGCGTCCTGACTTTC.

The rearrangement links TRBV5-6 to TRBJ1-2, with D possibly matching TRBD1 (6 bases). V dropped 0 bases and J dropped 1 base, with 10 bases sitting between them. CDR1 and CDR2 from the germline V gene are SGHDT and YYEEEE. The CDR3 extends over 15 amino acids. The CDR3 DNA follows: TGTGCCAGCAGCTTGGTCAGGGGAGATAACTATGGCTACACCTTC. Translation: CASSLVRGDNYGYTF.

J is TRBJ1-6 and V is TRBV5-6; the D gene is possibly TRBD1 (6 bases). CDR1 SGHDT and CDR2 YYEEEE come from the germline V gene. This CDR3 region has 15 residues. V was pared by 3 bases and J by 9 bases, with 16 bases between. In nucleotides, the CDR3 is TGTGCCAGCAGCTCCGTACAGGGTGCCACTTCACCCCTCCACTTT. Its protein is CASSSVQGATSPLHF.

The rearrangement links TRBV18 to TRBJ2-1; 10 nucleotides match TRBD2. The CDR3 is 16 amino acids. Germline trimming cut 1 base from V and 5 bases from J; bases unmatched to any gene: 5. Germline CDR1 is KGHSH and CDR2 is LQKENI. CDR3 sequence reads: CASSPRTSGNHNEQFF. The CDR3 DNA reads TGTGCCAGCTCACCACGAACTAGCGGGAACCACAATGAGCAGTTCTTC.

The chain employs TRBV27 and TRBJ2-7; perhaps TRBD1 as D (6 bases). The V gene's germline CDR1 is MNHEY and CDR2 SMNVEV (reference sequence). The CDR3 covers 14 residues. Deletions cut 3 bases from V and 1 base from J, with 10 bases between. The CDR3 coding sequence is TGTGCCAGCAGTTTTGAACAGGGTTCCTACGAGCAGTACTTC. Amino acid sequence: CASSFEQGSYEQYF.

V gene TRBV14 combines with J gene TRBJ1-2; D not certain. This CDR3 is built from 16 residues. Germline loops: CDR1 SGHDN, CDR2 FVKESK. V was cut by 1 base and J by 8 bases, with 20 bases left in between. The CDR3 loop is CASSQGLRVSSGGYTF. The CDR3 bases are TGTGCCAGCAGCCAAGGTCTAAGGGTCTCCTCCGGGGGCTACACCTTC.

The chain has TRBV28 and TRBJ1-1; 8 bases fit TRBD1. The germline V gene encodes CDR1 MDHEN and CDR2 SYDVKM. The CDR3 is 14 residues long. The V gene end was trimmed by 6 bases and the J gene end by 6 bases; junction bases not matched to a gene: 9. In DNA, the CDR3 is TGTGCCAGCAGGCGACAGGGGAGGGGATCTGAAGCTTTCTTT. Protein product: CASRRQGRGSEAFF.

CDR3 sequence: CASSLPPYHENTGELFF. The CDR3 bases are TGTGCCAGCAGCTTGCCCCCCTACCACGAGAACACCGGGGAGCTGTTTTTT. The genes are TRBV5-8 and TRBJ2-2, with D hard to call. From germline, CDR1 is SGHTS and CDR2 YDEGEE. V was shortened by 1 base and J by 1 base, with 14 bases between the two germline ends. The CDR3 is 17 residues long.

CDR3 sequence: CAWGPVGHGDTQYF. In nucleotides, the CDR3 is TGTGCCTGGGGACCTGTGGGGCATGGGGATACGCAGTATTTT. This sequence joins TRBV30 and TRBJ2-3, with D perhaps TRBD1 (5 bases). The V end was cut by 5 bases, the J end by 6 bases, with 18 bases between. The CDR3 is 14 residues long. In germline, CDR1 is GTSNPN, CDR2 SVGIG (reference sequence).

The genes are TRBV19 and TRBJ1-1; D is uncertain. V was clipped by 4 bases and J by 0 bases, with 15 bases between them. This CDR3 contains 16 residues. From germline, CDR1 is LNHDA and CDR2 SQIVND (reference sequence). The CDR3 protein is CASSNPDGQLNTEAFF. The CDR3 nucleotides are TGTGCCAGTAGTAACCCCGATGGGCAACTGAACACTGAAGCTTTCTTT.

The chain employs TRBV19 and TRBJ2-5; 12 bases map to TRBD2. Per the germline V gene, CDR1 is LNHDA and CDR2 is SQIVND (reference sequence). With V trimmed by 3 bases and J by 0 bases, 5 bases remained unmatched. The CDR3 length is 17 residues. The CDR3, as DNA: TGTGCCAGTAGTATTTGGACTAGCGGGGCCTACCAAGAGACCCAGTACTTC. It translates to CASSIWTSGAYQETQYF.

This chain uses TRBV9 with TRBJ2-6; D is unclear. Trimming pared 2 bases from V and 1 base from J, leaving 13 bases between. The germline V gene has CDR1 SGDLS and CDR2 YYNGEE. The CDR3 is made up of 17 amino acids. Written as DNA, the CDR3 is TGTGCCAGCAGCGTGTCTCCTACCTTTTCTGGGGCCAACGTCCTGACTTTC. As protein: CASSVSPTFSGANVLTF.

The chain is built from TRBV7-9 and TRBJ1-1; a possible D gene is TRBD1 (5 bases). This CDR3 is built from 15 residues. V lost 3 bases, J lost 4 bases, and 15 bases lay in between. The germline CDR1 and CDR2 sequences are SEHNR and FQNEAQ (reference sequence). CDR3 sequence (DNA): TGTGCCAGCAGCTTTAGTAGGACCGGGGCCACTGAAGCTTTCTTT. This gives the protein CASSFSRTGATEAFF. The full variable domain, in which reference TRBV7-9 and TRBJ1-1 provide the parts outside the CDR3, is DTGVSQNPRHKITKRGQNVTFRCDPISEHNRLYWYRQTLGQGPEFLTYFQNEAQLEKSRLLSDRFSAERPKGSFSTLEIQRTEQGDSAMYLCASSFSRTGATEAFFGQGTRLTVV.

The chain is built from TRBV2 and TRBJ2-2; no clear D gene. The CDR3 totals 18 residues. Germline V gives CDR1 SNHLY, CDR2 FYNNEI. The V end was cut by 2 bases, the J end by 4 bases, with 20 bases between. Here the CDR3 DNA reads TGTGCCAGCAGTGAAAGACCCCCCTACGGGCAGAGCACCGGGGAGCTGTTTTTT. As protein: CASSERPPYGQSTGELFF.

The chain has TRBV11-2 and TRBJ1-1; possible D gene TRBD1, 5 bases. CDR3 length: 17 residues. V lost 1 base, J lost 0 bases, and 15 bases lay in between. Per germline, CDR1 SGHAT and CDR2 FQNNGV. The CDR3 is CASSLGPGPLMNTEAFF. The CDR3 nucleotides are TGTGCCAGCAGCTTAGGTCCGGGACCGCTTATGAACACTGAAGCTTTCTTT.

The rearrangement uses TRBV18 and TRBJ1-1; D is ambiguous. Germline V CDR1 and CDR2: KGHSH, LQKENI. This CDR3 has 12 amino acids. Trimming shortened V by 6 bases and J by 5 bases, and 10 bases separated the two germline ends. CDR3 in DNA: TGTGCCAGCTCCGGGGTACGGACTGAAGCTTTCTTT. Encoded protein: CASSGVRTEAFF.

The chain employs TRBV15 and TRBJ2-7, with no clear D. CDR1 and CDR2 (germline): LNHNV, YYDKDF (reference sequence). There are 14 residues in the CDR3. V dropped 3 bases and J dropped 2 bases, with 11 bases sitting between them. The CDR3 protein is CATSRSIRPYEQYF. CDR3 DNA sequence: TGTGCCACCAGCAGGAGCATAAGACCCTACGAGCAGTACTTC.

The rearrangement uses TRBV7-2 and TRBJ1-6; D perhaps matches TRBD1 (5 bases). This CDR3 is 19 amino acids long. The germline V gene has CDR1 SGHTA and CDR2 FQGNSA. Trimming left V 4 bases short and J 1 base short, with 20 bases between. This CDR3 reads CASSSGTMFAASYNSPLHF. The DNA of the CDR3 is TGTGCCAGCAGCTCCGGGACGATGTTTGCAGCTTCCTATAATTCACCCCTCCACTTT. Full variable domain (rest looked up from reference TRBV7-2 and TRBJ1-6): GAGVSQSPSNKVTEKGKDVELRCDPISGHTALYWYRQSLGQGLEFLIYFQGNSAPDKSGLPSDRFSAERTGGSVSTLTIQRTQQEDSAVYLCASSSGTMFAASYNSPLHFGNGTRLTVT.

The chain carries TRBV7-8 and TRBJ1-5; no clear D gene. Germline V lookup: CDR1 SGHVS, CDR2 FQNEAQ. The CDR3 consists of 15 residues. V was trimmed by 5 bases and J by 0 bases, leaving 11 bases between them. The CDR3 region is CASSALTRSNQPQHF. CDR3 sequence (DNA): TGTGCCAGCAGCGCCCTGACACGTAGCAATCAGCCCCAGCATTTT.

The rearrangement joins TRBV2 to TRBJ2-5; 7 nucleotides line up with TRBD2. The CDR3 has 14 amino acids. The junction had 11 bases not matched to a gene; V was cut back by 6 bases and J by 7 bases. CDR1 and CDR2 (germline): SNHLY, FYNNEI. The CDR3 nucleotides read TGTGCCAGCAGCTTCGACAGCGGGGTAGGGACCCAGTACTTC. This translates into CASSFDSGVGTQYF. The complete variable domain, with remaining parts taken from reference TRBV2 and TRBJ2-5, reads EPEVTQTPSHQVTQMGQEVILRCVPISNHLYFYWYRQILGQKVEFLVSFYNNEISEKSEIFDDQFSVERPDGSNFTLKIRSTKLEDSAMYFCASSFDSGVGTQYFGPGTRLLVL.

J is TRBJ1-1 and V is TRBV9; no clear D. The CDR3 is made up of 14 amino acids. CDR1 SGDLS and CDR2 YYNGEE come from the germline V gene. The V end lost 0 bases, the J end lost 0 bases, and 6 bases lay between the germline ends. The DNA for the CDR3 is TGTGCCAGCAGCGTAGTGGTCATGAACACTGAAGCTTTCTTT. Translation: CASSVVVMNTEAFF.

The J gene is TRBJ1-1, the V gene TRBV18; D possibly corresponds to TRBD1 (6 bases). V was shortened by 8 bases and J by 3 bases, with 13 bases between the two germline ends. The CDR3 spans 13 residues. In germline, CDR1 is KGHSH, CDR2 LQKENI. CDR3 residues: CASGGGAYTEAFF. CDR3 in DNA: TGTGCCAGCGGCGGGGGGGCTTACACTGAAGCTTTCTTT.

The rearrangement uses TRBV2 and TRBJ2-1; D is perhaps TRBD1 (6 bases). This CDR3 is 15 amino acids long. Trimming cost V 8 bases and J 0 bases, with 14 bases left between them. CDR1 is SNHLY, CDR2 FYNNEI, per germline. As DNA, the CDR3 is TGTGCCAGCGGGGTGGGACATAGCTCCTACAATGAGCAGTTCTTC. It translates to CASGVGHSSYNEQFF.

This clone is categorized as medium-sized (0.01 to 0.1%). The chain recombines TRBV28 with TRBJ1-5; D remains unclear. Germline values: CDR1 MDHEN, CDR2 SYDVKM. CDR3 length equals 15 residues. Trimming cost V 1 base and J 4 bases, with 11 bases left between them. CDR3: CASSLYSGPNQPQHF. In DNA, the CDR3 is TGTGCCAGCAGTTTATATAGCGGCCCTAATCAGCCCCAGCATTTT.

The CDR3 DNA follows: TGTGCCAGCAGTGTAAGCCGGACCCTCTCTGGAAACACCATATATTTT. The encoded protein is CASSVSRTLSGNTIYF. The gene calls are TRBV2 and TRBJ1-3; no firm D call. This CDR3 comprises 16 residues. Germline-derived CDR1 and CDR2 are SNHLY and FYNNEI. Trimming took 4 bases from V and 0 from J, leaving 13 bases between them.